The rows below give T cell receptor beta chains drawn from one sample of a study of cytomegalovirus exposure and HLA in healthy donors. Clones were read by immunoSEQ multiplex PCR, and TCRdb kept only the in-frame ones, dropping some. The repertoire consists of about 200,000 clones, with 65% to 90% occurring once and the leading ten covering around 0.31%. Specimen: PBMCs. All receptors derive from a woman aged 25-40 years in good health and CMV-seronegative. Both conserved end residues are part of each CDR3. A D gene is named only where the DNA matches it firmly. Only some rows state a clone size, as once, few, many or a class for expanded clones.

CATLEHGTDTQYF | TGTGCCACCCTCGAGCATGGCACAGATACGCAGTATTTT | TRBV28 | NA | TRBJ2-3 | NA
CASSVETGTNSPLHF | TGTGCCAGCAGCGTAGAAACAGGGACGAATTCACCCCTCCACTTT | TRBV9 | NA | TRBJ1-6 | NA
CASSLASSLAGELFF | TGTGCCAGCAGTTTGGCCTCGTCATTGGCCGGGGAGCTGTTTTTT | TRBV28 | NA | TRBJ2-2 | NA
CAIAPDYPNREQFF | TGTGCCATTGCCCCGGACTATCCGAATCGAGAGCAGTTCTTC | TRBV6-4 | NA | TRBJ2-1 | NA
CASSLRTSGAHEQFF | TGTGCCAGCAGCTTAAGGACTAGCGGGGCGCATGAGCAGTTCTTC | TRBV7-3 | TRBD2 | TRBJ2-1 | NA
CPNRQGGSSNQPQHF | TGTCCCAACCGGCAGGGGGGTAGTAGCAATCAGCCCCAGCATTTT | TRBV6-6 | TRBD1 | TRBJ1-5 | few
CASSSDLRQTAFF | TGCGCCAGCAGCTCGGACCTTAGACAGACCGCTTTCTTT | TRBV5-1 | NA | TRBJ1-1 | NA
CASSLSSNNYEQYF | TGTGCCAGCAGCTTGAGCTCGAATAACTACGAGCAGTACTTC | TRBV7-9 | NA | TRBJ2-7 | NA
CASSFLEGIGAPGGETQYF | TGTGCCAGCAGCTTTTTAGAGGGTATTGGGGCCCCGGGAGGAGAGACCCAGTACTTC | TRBV5-6 | TRBD2 | TRBJ2-5 | NA
CASSPEDRNWETQYF | TGCGCCAGCAGCCCGGAGGACCGGAATTGGGAGACCCAGTACTTC | TRBV5-1 | NA | TRBJ2-5 | once
CASSVEGRGIDEQFF | TGTGCCAGCAGCGTAGAGGGCAGGGGTATCGATGAGCAGTTCTTC | TRBV9 | NA | TRBJ2-1 | NA
CASSPTGRNTEAFF | TGTGCCAGCAGCCCGACAGGGAGGAACACTGAAGCTTTCTTT | TRBV6-1 | TRBD1 | TRBJ1-1 | NA
CASSQDAGQVRETQYF | TGCGCCAGCAGCCAAGATGCTGGCCAGGTAAGGGAGACCCAGTACTTC | TRBV4-1 | NA | TRBJ2-5 | NA
CASSPRTGSYTF | TGTGCCAGCAGCCCCCGGACAGGGAGCTACACCTTC | TRBV7-8 | TRBD1 | TRBJ1-2 | NA
CASSIYRRPYEQYF | TGTGCCAGCAGTATCTACCGGAGACCCTACGAGCAGTACTTC | TRBV6-6 | NA | TRBJ2-7 | NA
CASTSGGSTDTQYF | TGTGCCAGCACGTCGGGGGGATCCACAGATACGCAGTATTTT | TRBV6-1 | TRBD2 | TRBJ2-3 | NA
CASSLATENTGELFF | TGCGCCAGCAGCTTGGCGACAGAAAACACCGGGGAGCTGTTTTTT | TRBV5-1 | NA | TRBJ2-2 | NA
CASSSSTAGDTEAFF | TGTGCCAGCAGCTCGTCCACTGCAGGGGACACTGAAGCTTTCTTT | TRBV7-9 | NA | TRBJ1-1 | NA
CASSLVEDTQYF | TGTGCCAGCAGCTTGGTCGAGGATACGCAGTATTTT | TRBV5-6 | NA | TRBJ2-3 | NA
CASSPGQGNYGYTF | TGTGCCAGCAGCCCGGGACAGGGAAACTATGGCTACACCTTC | TRBV5-6 | TRBD1 | TRBJ1-2 | NA
CASSAGDYGYTF | TGCGCCAGCAGCGCAGGGGACTATGGCTACACCTTC | TRBV5-1 | NA | TRBJ1-2 | NA
CASSLNSGNDNEQFF | TGTGCCAGCAGCTTGAATAGCGGAAATGACAATGAGCAGTTCTTC | TRBV9 | NA | TRBJ2-1 | NA
CSSSLVRVPGTGGYTF | TGTTCCAGCAGCTTAGTTAGAGTGCCCGGAACAGGGGGCTACACCTTC | TRBV7-9 | NA | TRBJ1-2 | NA
CASSVGIAGDLIQYF | TGTGCCAGCAGCGTAGGAATAGCGGGAGATCTCATTCAGTACTTC | TRBV9 | TRBD2 | TRBJ2-4 | NA
CASSYLLTSVAEQFF | TGTGCCAGCAGCTACCTACTGACTAGTGTTGCTGAGCAGTTCTTC | TRBV11-1 | NA | TRBJ2-1 | NA
CASSESAGYNEQFF | TGCGCCAGCAGTGAGTCAGCCGGCTACAATGAGCAGTTCTTC | TRBV10-1 | NA | TRBJ2-1 | NA
CASSPQGSWQAGGYTF | TGTGCCAGCAGCCCCCAGGGGAGTTGGCAGGCAGGCGGCTACACCTTC | TRBV4-2 | NA | TRBJ1-2 | NA
CASSLNSYEQYF | TGTGCCAGCAGCTTAAATAGCTACGAGCAGTACTTC | TRBV7-2 | NA | TRBJ2-7 | NA
CASSAGTTGYGYTF | TGTGCCAGTAGTGCCGGGACAACGGGCTATGGCTACACCTTC | TRBV19 | NA | TRBJ1-2 | NA
CASSELDRSDEQYF | TGTGCCAGCAGTGAATTAGATAGATCGGACGAGCAGTACTTC | TRBV2 | NA | TRBJ2-7 | NA
CASSPDRIFTGELFF | TGTGCCTCCAGCCCCGACAGAATATTTACCGGGGAGCTGTTTTTT | TRBV2 | NA | TRBJ2-2 | NA
CASRANRGPNTEAFF | TGTGCCAGTAGGGCAAACAGGGGCCCGAACACTGAAGCTTTCTTT | TRBV19 | TRBD1 | TRBJ1-1 | NA
CASSGQLAGGPYNEQFF | TGTGCCAGCAGTGGCCAGCTAGCGGGAGGGCCCTACAATGAGCAGTTCTTC | TRBV2 | TRBD2 | TRBJ2-1 | NA
CASSGEAEQYF | TGTGCCAGCAGTGGAGAGGCCGAGCAGTACTTC | TRBV2 | NA | TRBJ2-7 | NA
CAWIGAGGPGANVLTF | TGTGCCTGGATCGGTGCGGGGGGCCCTGGGGCCAACGTCCTGACTTTC | TRBV30 | TRBD2 | TRBJ2-6 | NA
CATGQGSNQPQHF | TGTGCCACCGGACAGGGAAGCAATCAGCCCCAGCATTTT | TRBV10-3 | TRBD1 | TRBJ1-5 | NA
CASSPSTDTQYF | TGTGCCAGCAGCCCGAGCACAGATACGCAGTATTTT | TRBV5-6 | NA | TRBJ2-3 | few
CASSLGLVGREQFF | TGTGCCAGCAGCCTCGGACTAGTGGGTCGTGAGCAGTTCTTC | TRBV5-4 | TRBD2 | TRBJ2-1 | NA
CASSAPSSTDTQYF | TGTGCCAGCAGCGCTCCCTCCTCCACAGATACGCAGTATTTT | TRBV9 | NA | TRBJ2-3 | NA
CASSGGRLAGNEQFF | TGTGCCAGCAGTGGGGGAAGGCTAGCGGGCAATGAGCAGTTCTTC | TRBV6-1 | TRBD2 | TRBJ2-1 | NA
CASSQGGSPLHF | TGTGCCAGCAGCCAAGGAGGCTCACCCCTCCACTTT | TRBV14 | NA | TRBJ1-6 | NA
CASSRGLVQETQYF | TGTGCCAGCAGCCGCGGACTAGTGCAAGAGACCCAGTACTTC | TRBV6-5 | TRBD2 | TRBJ2-5 | few
CASSGSSGTAYEQYF | TGTGCCAGCAGTGGTTCTAGCGGGACGGCCTACGAGCAGTACTTC | TRBV6-1 | TRBD2 | TRBJ2-7 | NA
CASSLQGSNEQFF | TGTGCCAGCAGCTTGCAAGGGAGTAATGAGCAGTTCTTC | TRBV5-4 | NA | TRBJ2-1 | few
CASSFERTYEQYF | TGTGCCAGCAGTTTTGAGCGGACCTACGAGCAGTACTTC | TRBV28 | NA | TRBJ2-7 | NA
CASSEYGGYEQYF | TGTGCCAGCAGTGAGTACGGGGGATACGAGCAGTACTTC | TRBV6-4 | NA | TRBJ2-7 | NA